This T cell receptor (beta chain) is from a study of Ad26.COV2.S vaccination and SARS-CoV-2 variants (dated by TCRdb to about 2021). Notes on the research overall: Vaccine-arm donors came from COV1001, a multicentre, randomized, double-blind, placebo-controlled phase I-IIa trial of Ad26.COV2.S in healthy adults. Dosing of Ad26.COV2.S was intramuscular, at either 5x10^10 or 1x10^11 viral particles, delivered as one shot or as two shots spaced 56 days apart. Trial participants were randomized into five groups of five: low-dose or high-dose Ad26.COV2.S given once or twice, or placebo on both occasions. Blinding of investigators to trial group allocation was maintained during experiments and outcome assessment. Sequencing of the TCRbeta repertoire served to evaluate the specificity and breadth of SARS-CoV-2-reactive T cell receptors following Ad26.COV2.S vaccination. A total of 32 samples were included in the TCR-sequenced set, comprising approximately 20 Ad26.COV2.S vaccine recipients, 5 placebo recipients and 8 SARS-CoV-2 convalescent individuals. Study-level results and caveats: Comparable non-spike TCR breadth was observed between vaccine and placebo recipients, consistent with only spike being contained in the vaccine. The study lacked the statistical power to compare responses across vaccine doses or regimens. Spike-specific TCR breadth was higher in Ad26.COV2.S recipients than in placebo recipients (P = 0.0014). Substantial breadth of spike-specific CD8+ and CD4+ T cell responses was reported after vaccination. It was noted by the authors that total T cell responses may have been underestimated by the TCR breadth and depth analyses.

The immunoSEQ Assay was used to sequence TCRbeta CDR3 regions. After extraction, genomic DNA underwent amplification by bias-controlled multiplex PCR, followed by high-throughput sequencing. In the original analysis: To quantify the absolute abundance of each unique TCRbeta CDR3 region, sequences were collapsed and filtered. T cell fraction was estimated by normalizing TCRbeta template counts to usable DNA, with usable DNA measured through amplification of reference genes found in all nucleated cells. Repertoire TCRs were annotated as SARS-CoV-2-specific when V gene, CDR3 amino acid sequence and J gene were exactly matched to a known reactive TCR set. The reference SARS-CoV-2 TCR set was obtained from MIRA and was filtered for enrichment in COVID-19-positive ImmuneCODE repertoires, whereby public or cross-reactive TCRs were removed. Using the MIRA antigens, annotated TCRs were further analysed by specific ORF or by position within an ORF. Breadth was defined as the number of annotated unique rearrangements divided by the total number of unique productive rearrangements, and depth was defined as the summed frequency of the annotated unique rearrangements. Group comparisons of TCR breadth used two-sided Wilcoxon rank-sum tests. TCRdb provides this immuneACCESS table in a form limited to in-frame rearrangements. Some clones are lacking; in checked studies, under half of them reflect an unresolved V gene, and why the rest are absent is not known. That table gives V, J and clone size, and the DNA gave D and trimming. The sample yields around 420,000 clones; around nine tenths were counted once. In total, the top ten clones hold 3.6% of the sample.

As to this clone: Its antigen specificity is not known. Base qualities were left out, and no much larger clone turns up one base away.

From the germline V gene, CDR1 is SGHTS and CDR2 is YDEGEE. A distance of 8 bases separates the germline ends of V and J, which lose 0 bases and 1 base respectively. From its cysteine to its phenylalanine, the CDR3 spans 15 amino acids. The entry retains the CDR3 DNA only, 45 bases that are in frame from base 1. This specimen's treatment or condition label, per the study, means: approximately 18 received Ad26.COV2.S at low or high dose, single or two shots; about 5 received placebo; per-sample allocation not given. Repertoires of vaccine and placebo recipients were sequenced from samples collected on day 63 after the first injection. Cohort 1b enrolled some 25 adults aged 18-55 years at a single site in Boston, USA, between 29 July and 7 August 2020. Ad26.COV2.S consisted of a replication-incompetent adenovirus type 26 vector by which a prefusion-stabilized SARS-CoV-2 spike protein from the original Wuhan strain was expressed.

The chain links TRBV5-8 with TRBJ2-1; a weak D assignment points to TRBD1 (5 bases agree). The specimen comprised peripheral blood, sampled in a trial of Ad26.COV2.S vaccine versus placebo. The clonotype comes from a person between 18 and 65 years old who received the Ad26.COV2.S COVID-19 vaccine or a placebo. The nucleotide sequence is TGTGCCAGCAGCTTGGGCCAGGGATCCTACAATGAGCAGTTCTTC. It specifies CASSLGQGSYNEQFF.